Listed below are T cell receptor beta chains from one sample, sequenced in a study of cytomegalovirus exposure and HLA in healthy donors. TCRdb's copy holds only in-frame clones and misses some; the assay was immunoSEQ multiplex PCR. The sample consists of roughly 190,000 clones, around 80% of them appearing once. Sequenced sample: PBMCs. Source of these receptors: a man between 35 and 55 years old in good health and CMV-seropositive. Each CDR3 is given with its conserved first and last residue. Each record gives: V gene, clone size, CDR3 protein. Clone size appears in some rows only: once, few, many, or a class for an expanded clone.

>TRBV20-1|.
CSAWGQIGYTF
>TRBV5-1|.
CASSNEDTQYF
>TRBV11-3|.
CASSLVAGVAEQFF
>TRBV7-2|.
CASSVGGGTEAFF
>TRBV5-5|.
CASSWRETGANVLTF
>TRBV19|.
CASSMGGGPGANVLTF
>TRBV6-1|.
CASSDTYLGYTF
>TRBV18|.
CASSPSDTEAFF
>TRBV4-3|.
CASSQEPVQWNTEAFF
>TRBV5-1|.
CASRALAGAHYEQYF
>TRBV5-4|.
CASSWGLTGSSYEQYF
>TRBV30|.
CAWRGQGNEKLFF
>TRBV18|.
CASSLLRQGQGTEAFF
>TRBV5-4|.
CASSSGGTDTQYF
>TRBV7-2|.
CASSRNRGPGANVLTF
>TRBV5-1|.
CASSLASGGEKLFF
>TRBV18|.
CASSPSGKEVTEAFF
>TRBV6-7|.
CASSYSGGGYEQYF
>TRBV9|.
CASSARRDMSSYGQYF
>TRBV5-1|.
CASSLGSDWSTEAFF
>TRBV5-6|.
CASSPLGPSGAYEQYF
>TRBV2|.
CASSGVPGGEAFF
>TRBV29-1|.
CSVLGRGIPSQYLYEQYF
>TRBV9|.
CASNQGGPDTQYF
>TRBV6-5|.
CASKREPGDTGELFF
>TRBV7-9|.
CASSSQGNTEAFF
>TRBV29-1|.
CSVGTGGSAFF
>TRBV6-6|.
CASSAPGGGYTQYF
>TRBV11-3|.
CASTYTWGLAGENTGELFF
>TRBV29-1|.
CSVEVRGEQYF
>TRBV5-1|.
CASSPTGMSNQPQHF
>TRBV2|once
CATAQGRTLANEQFF
>TRBV28|.
CASQTQTGIEQYF
>TRBV28|few
CASSWGGRVNEQFF
>TRBV2|.
CASSARGLAGGSGSYNEQFF
>TRBV5-8|.
CASSVRTSGSYEQFF
>TRBV27|few
CASSLRRTPGTGTLGRANGLTF
>TRBV7-2|few
CASSPSRSLYEQYF
>TRBV29-1|.
CSVIGGTGGEETQYF
>TRBV6-5|.
CASSRDSKYEQYF
>TRBV6-1|few
CASMRTRNQPQHF
>TRBV7-2|once
CASSGRLVGGRTQYF
>TRBV7-8|.
CASSLAVDRGNYGYTF
>TRBV10-3|.
CAISEGLAGDEQYF
>TRBV6-1|few
CASSLAGGSYEQYF
>TRBV9|.
CASSGRDTTEAFF
>TRBV7-9|.
CASSFAGRQETQYF
>TRBV14|.
CASSHPWTGTYSAGNTIYF
>TRBV29-1|.
CSFRGGYGYTF